This is a list of T cell receptor beta chains from one sample in a study of Ad26.COV2.S vaccination and SARS-CoV-2 variants. The protocol was immunoSEQ multiplex PCR, while the TCRdb copy is restricted to in-frame clones and leaves out a portion. Of approximately 250,000 clones listed, approximately 88% are singletons. Sequencing used peripheral blood, obtained in a trial of Ad26.COV2.S vaccine versus placebo. The receptors come from a person aged 18-65 years who received the Ad26.COV2.S COVID-19 vaccine or a placebo. The conserved cysteine and the conserved F or W are not part of the CDR3 here.

j_call v_call cdr3_aa
TRBJ2-3 TRBV18 ASSPSYSSGADTQY
TRBJ1-1 TRBV6-5 ASSPSMNTEAF
TRBJ1-5 TRBV6-5 ASSYGGNQPQH
TRBJ1-3 TRBV2 ASSERDRRFSGNTIY
TRBJ2-3 TRBV5-4 ASSFTAATDTQY
TRBJ1-2 TRBV10-3 AISESGQANYGYT
TRBJ2-1 TRBV29-1 SVGTSNEQF
TRBJ1-4 TRBV6-2/TRBV6-3 ASSPWDRGAATNEKLF
TRBJ1-1 TRBV7-9 ASSLWTVTEAF
TRBJ2-3 TRBV4-1 ASSQPVTSGGRTDTQY
TRBJ1-6 TRBV7-2 ASSLAQRTNSPLH
TRBJ2-1 TRBV7-9 ASSLDSGTYNEQF
TRBJ2-2 TRBV11-2 ASSRPGVAPGELF
TRBJ1-2 TRBV25-1 ASSEHVGDSYGYT
TRBJ2-2 TRBV30 AWIGTGLLNTGELF
TRBJ2-7 TRBV12-1 AYRDTTYEQY
TRBJ1-2 TRBV6-5 ASSYPTGSNYGYT
TRBJ1-4 TRBV20-1 SASQQGAWEKLF
TRBJ1-1 TRBV21-1 ASSKRQGTEAF
TRBJ2-5 TRBV3-1/TRBV3-2 ASSHRGQETQY
TRBJ2-5 TRBV7-2 ASSEQTGFGETQY
TRBJ2-7 TRBV7-6 ASSLRSGTGVEQY
TRBJ1-2 TRBV27 ASSVRTGVTYGYT
TRBJ2-2 TRBV7-9 ASSPQGAGGELF
TRBJ2-3 TRBV6-4 ASSLDRGLSDTQY
TRBJ2-7 TRBV5-1 ASSLGQASYEQY
TRBJ1-3 TRBV4-1 ASSQEYPGNTIY
TRBJ1-3 TRBV29-1 TVNSGNTIY
TRBJ1-6 TRBV27 ASSLTGELYSPLH
TRBJ1-2 TRBV4-1 ASSHQATPPYGYT
TRBJ2-5 TRBV18 ASSPNNSGRYIETQY
TRBJ2-5 TRBV4-1 ASSQGLLETQY
TRBJ1-5 TRBV7-8 ASARRDMPNQPQH
TRBJ1-1 TRBV5-1 ASSYGRGAKSAEAF
TRBJ2-7 TRBV5-1 ASSLRDTSGGAFREQY
TRBJ2-3 TRBV7-2 ASSQGQGRYLADTQY
TRBJ1-6 TRBV7-2 ASSPKPTGTYNSPLH
TRBJ1-1 TRBV19 ASTPSRGGFTEAF
TRBJ2-1 TRBV6-6 ASIDGGRSNEQF
TRBJ2-7 TRBV9 ASSVASGVSYEQY
TRBJ2-2 TRBV7-3 ASSTGPSATNTGELF
TRBJ2-7 TRBV6-2/TRBV6-3 ASSWDGPTYEQY
TRBJ2-3 TRBV24-1 ATSRRGSDTQY
TRBJ1-2 TRBV7-3 ASSLNPGVNYGYT
TRBJ1-2 TRBV24-1 ATSSTGGDGYT
TRBJ1-1 TRBV12-3/TRBV12-4 ASSFQGSEAF
TRBJ2-5 TRBV11-2 ASSLAKMGAGVIGETQY
TRBJ2-3 TRBV12-5 ASGLDQVLTDTQY
TRBJ1-1 TRBV18 ASSPGIDTEAF
TRBJ2-5 TRBV6-6 ASSVYLGKETQY